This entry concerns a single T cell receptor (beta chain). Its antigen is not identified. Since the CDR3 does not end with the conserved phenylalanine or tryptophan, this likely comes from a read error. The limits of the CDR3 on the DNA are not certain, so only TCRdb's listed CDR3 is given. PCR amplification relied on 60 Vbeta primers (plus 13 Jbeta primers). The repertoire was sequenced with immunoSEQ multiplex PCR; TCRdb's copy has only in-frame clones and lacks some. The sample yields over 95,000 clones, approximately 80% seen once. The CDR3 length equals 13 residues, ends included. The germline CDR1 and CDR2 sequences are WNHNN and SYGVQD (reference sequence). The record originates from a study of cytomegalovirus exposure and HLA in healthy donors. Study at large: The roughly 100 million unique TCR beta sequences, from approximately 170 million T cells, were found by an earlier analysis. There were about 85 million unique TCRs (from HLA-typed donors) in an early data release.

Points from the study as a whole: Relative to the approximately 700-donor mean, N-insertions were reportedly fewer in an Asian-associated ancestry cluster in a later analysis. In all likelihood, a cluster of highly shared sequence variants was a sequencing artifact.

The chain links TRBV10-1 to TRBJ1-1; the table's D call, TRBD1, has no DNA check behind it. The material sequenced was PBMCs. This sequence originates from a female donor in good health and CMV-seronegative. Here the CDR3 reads CASSESGDSLGIL.